This TCR beta chain was recorded in a study of T cell clones after liver transplantation. On the study more broadly: TCRbeta sequencing after a pre-transplant mixed lymphocyte reaction identified graft-donor-reactive clones, later tracked in post-transplant blood. Tolerance: complete withdrawal held at least one year, liver enzymes staying within twice normal.

Comments on this clone: Antigen unknown.

Profiled with immunoSEQ multiplex PCR; TCRdb holds only in-frame clones, not every one. This table has around 20,000 clones, 75% to 90% appearing once. The CDR3 runs 14 residues. Germline CDR1 and CDR2: LNHDA and SQIVND (reference sequence). Trimming removed 1 base at V and 2 bases at J, with 6 bases between. Findings and caveats of the study: In most of the 8 subjects, circulating graft-donor-reactive CD4 TCRbeta sequences fell significantly after transplant. Graft donor-reactive T cells may have migrated into the graft rather than being deleted.

The input for sequencing was CD8+ T cells from blood, taken before liver transplant. The chain employs TRBV19 and TRBJ1-3; D is unresolved. The sequence was obtained from a human donor who received a liver transplant. CDR3 in amino acids: CASSIGLAGNTIYF. DNA for the CDR3: TGTGCCAGTAGTATAGGATTGGCTGGAAACACCATATATTTT.